Here is one TCR beta chain with its context. The target antigen is unknown. Researchers ran the PCR with 60 Vbeta and 13 Jbeta primers. This table comes from immunoSEQ multiplex PCR, and its TCRdb copy is limited to in-frame clones, with some not included. The sample records about 120,000 clones, 77% being singletons. In germline, CDR1 is MDHEN, CDR2 SYDVKM. The CDR3 length is 13 residues. Between the trimmed V and J ends, which lost 5 bases and 13 bases, there was a span of 20 bases. The data are from a study of cytomegalovirus exposure and HLA in healthy donors. About the study: Within an early data release were about 85 million unique TCRs drawn from HLA-typed donors.

General study findings and limits: Most likely, a cluster of highly shared sequence variants arose as a sequencing artifact. CMV serostatus was the only immune exposure information that was available. In a later analysis, V- and J-gene trimming of beta chains associated with a DCLRE1C missense variant, replicated independently.

This clonotype was obtained from a man aged 35 to 55 in good health and CMV-seropositive. Sequencing used PBMCs. The chain joins TRBV28 to TRBJ1-1; D gene uncertain. The chain's CDR3 is CASSPSGLIQNFF. CDR3 nucleotides: TGTGCCAGCAGTCCTTCTGGTTTGATTCAGAATTTCTTT.